This T cell receptor beta chain derives from a study of T-cell reconstitution after alpha-beta-depleted transplantation in children. Study observations and caveats: Newly produced T cells mostly accounted for T-cell counts and diversity one year post-transplant. Several hundred expanded graft clones reportedly gave rise to the alpha-beta T cells present about two months after transplant.

The CDR3 has 12 residues. Germline CDR1 and CDR2: KGHSH and LQKENI. Trimming stripped 2 bases from V and 5 bases from J, with 6 bases between. Preparation of the TCRbeta library used unique molecular identifiers. TCRdb called the PCR reads again in MiXCR, with one record for every CDR3 protein. The sample contains roughly 280,000 distinct CDR3 sequences, 11% of which appear only once. This clonotype showed up many times. What it recognizes is unknown. This sample comprised peripheral blood, obtained 180 days after TCRalphabeta/CD19-depleted stem cell transplant. The chain recombines TRBV18 with TRBJ2-5; D is unresolved. The source is a male patient between 2 and 15 years old who had a stem cell transplant for chronic granulomatous disease, so the T cells may come from the graft donor. The CDR3 coding sequence is TGTGCCAGCTCACCAAAGGCTGAGACCCAGTACTTC. Translation gives CASSPKAETQYF.